The TCR beta chain described here comes from a study of T-cell reconstitution after alpha-beta-depleted transplantation in children. Study-level findings and limits: There were reportedly several hundred expanded graft clones from which alpha-beta T cells came about two months after transplant. T-cell counts and diversity at one year post-transplant came mainly from newly produced T cells. Some patients' high day-60 TCRbeta diversity was traced to surviving recipient T cells and thymic progenitors.

The authors prepared the TCRbeta library with unique molecular identifiers. TCRdb passed the PCR reads through MiXCR, listing each CDR3 protein once. The data hold 440,000 or so distinct CDR3 sequences, with approximately 42% observed a single time. The CDR3 sequence is 13 residues long. CDR1 and CDR2 (germline): SGHTS, YDEGEE. V shed 3 bases and J shed 4 bases, with 8 bases lying between them. Comment on this clonotype: The antigen is undetermined.

The chain couples TRBV5-8 to TRBJ1-5, with D hard to call. Source: PBMCs, taken before TCRalphabeta/CD19-depleted stem cell transplant. The sequence was obtained from a girl aged 2-9 years with aplastic anemia, due to receive a stem cell transplant. The CDR3 nucleotides read TGTGCCAGCAGCTCCAAAAGGAATCAGCCCCAGCATTTT. As protein: CASSSKRNQPQHF.